Each of the 30 T cell receptor beta chains below was sequenced from the same sample in a study of cytomegalovirus exposure and HLA in healthy donors. This PCR relied on a set of 60 Vbeta primers and 13 Jbeta primers. The protocol was immunoSEQ multiplex PCR, while the TCRdb copy is restricted to in-frame clones and leaves out a portion. The sample lists 110,000 to 150,000 clones, 60% to 75% occurring once. The sample was PBMCs. The receptors were gathered from a young man in good health and CMV-seronegative.

This chain connects TRBV27 to TRBJ1-6; D is perhaps TRBD1 (6 bases). The V end was cut by 4 bases, the J end by 7 bases, with 14 bases between. This CDR3 spans 15 amino acids. In germline, CDR1 is MNHEY, CDR2 SMNVEV (reference sequence). CDR3 protein: CASSYEGDRNSPLHF. In DNA form, the CDR3 reads TGTGCCAGCAGTTATGAGGGGGATCGAAATTCACCCCTCCACTTT.

This clone came up a few times. The V and J genes are TRBV11-3 and TRBJ2-3, with 7 bases aligning to TRBD2. The CDR3 is 15 amino acids. V gave up 4 bases and J gave up 5 bases; unmatched junction bases: 9. Germline V CDR1 and CDR2: SGHNT, YENEEA. This CDR3 is CASSSRTSEGDTQYF. For the CDR3, the DNA is TGTGCCAGCAGCTCCCGCACTAGCGAGGGAGATACGCAGTATTTT.

CDR3: CASSFKTGTGKREQYF. CDR3 DNA: TGTGCCAGCAGCTTCAAAACAGGGACAGGGAAGCGCGAGCAGTACTTC. The J gene is TRBJ2-7, the V gene TRBV7-9; 9 bases are a match to TRBD1. Trimming removed 3 bases from V and 6 bases from J; junction bases left unmatched: 12. Germline loops: CDR1 SEHNR, CDR2 FQNEAQ (reference sequence). The length of the CDR3 is 16 residues.

CDR3 protein: CASSTDRRSGNTIYF. The CDR3 coding sequence is TGTGCCAGCAGCACCGACAGGCGCTCTGGAAACACCATATATTTT. The genes are TRBV7-9 and TRBJ1-3; weak D call: TRBD1 (6 bases). With 5 bases removed from V and 0 bases from J, the gap between germline ends came to 11 bases. Germline V gives CDR1 SEHNR, CDR2 FQNEAQ (reference sequence). The CDR3 extends over 15 amino acids.

The chain links TRBV25-1 to TRBJ2-6; D gene unclear. Trimming took 6 bases from V and 5 from J, leaving 5 bases between them. CDR1 is MGHDK, CDR2 SYGVNS, per germline. CDR3 length: 12 amino acids. The CDR3 nucleotides read TGTGCCAGCAGAGACTGGGCCAACGTCCTGACTTTC. This gives the protein CASRDWANVLTF.

The V call is TRBV4-1, the J call TRBJ1-5; D remains ambiguous. V was pared by 0 bases and J by 3 bases, with 9 bases between. The CDR3 spans 15 residues. From germline, CDR1 is MGHRA and CDR2 YSYEKL. This CDR3 reads CASSQDGRINQPQHF. In DNA, the CDR3 is TGCGCCAGCAGCCAAGATGGGCGTATCAATCAGCCCCAGCATTTT.

CDR3 in amino acids: CASSLGTFSTDTQYF. In nucleotides, the CDR3 is TGCGCCAGCAGCTTGGGGACTTTTTCCACAGATACGCAGTATTTT. This chain joins TRBV5-1 and TRBJ2-3, with TRBD2 as a possible D gene (5 bases). CDR1 and CDR2 from the germline V gene are SGHRS and YFSETQ. V was clipped by 0 bases and J by 2 bases, with 10 bases between them. This CDR3 is built from 15 residues.

This chain uses TRBV15 with TRBJ2-5; tentative D call: TRBD1 (5 bases). Germline CDR1 LNHNV, CDR2 YYDKDF (reference sequence). The germline V and J ends were trimmed by 1 base and 5 bases, with 8 bases remaining between them. CDR3 length: 13 residues. Here the CDR3 DNA reads TGTGCCACCAGCAGAGCCCCAGGGGAGACCCAGTACTTC. The encoded protein is CATSRAPGETQYF.

For the CDR3, the DNA is TGCGCCAGCAGCGCCGGGACAGGGGGCAATGGAAACACCATATATTTT. Translating gives CASSAGTGGNGNTIYF. This sequence joins TRBV5-1 and TRBJ1-3, with TRBD1 identical over 12 bases. V trimming: 4 bases; J trimming: 3 bases; junction bases outside the gene matches: 5. Germline CDR1 SGHRS, CDR2 YFSETQ. This CDR3 has 16 residues.

The chain has TRBV7-9 and TRBJ2-6, with a possible D match to TRBD1 (6 bases). From germline, CDR1 is SEHNR and CDR2 FQNEAQ (reference sequence). The CDR3 has 13 amino acids. The germline V and J ends were trimmed by 7 bases and 2 bases, with 6 bases remaining between them. CDR3 residues: CASKGAGANVLTF. CDR3 bases: TGTGCCAGCAAGGGGGCTGGGGCCAACGTCCTGACTTTC.

This clone was detected only a few times. The rearrangement uses TRBV5-4 and TRBJ2-5; 14 positions agree with TRBD2. With V trimmed by 4 bases and J by 1 base, 6 bases remained unmatched. Germline CDR1 is SGHNT and CDR2 is YYREEE (reference sequence). The CDR3 consists of 17 residues. CDR3: CASSPGLAGVSQETQYF. The DNA for the CDR3 is TGTGCCAGCAGCCCGGGACTAGCGGGAGTAAGCCAAGAGACCCAGTACTTC.

The V gene is TRBV18, the J gene TRBJ1-2, with 7 bases aligning to TRBD1. The CDR3 spans 13 residues. V lost 3 bases to trimming and J lost 3 bases; unmatched junction nucleotides: 1. CDR1 KGHSH and CDR2 LQKENI come from the germline V gene. CDR3 coding DNA: TGTGCCAGCTCACCTCAGGGGGACTATGGCTACACCTTC. This encodes CASSPQGDYGYTF. The full variable domain, in which reference TRBV18 and TRBJ1-2 provide the parts outside the CDR3, is NAGVMQNPRHLVRRRGQEARLRCSPMKGHSHVYWYRQLPEEGLKFMVYLQKENIIDESGMPKERFSAEFPKEGPSILRIQQVVRGDSAAYFCASSPQGDYGYTFGSGTRLTVV.

The CDR3 nucleotides read TGTGCCAGCAGCTTTTGGATAGCTTCCTACGAGCAGTACTTC. It is translated as CASSFWIASYEQYF. V is TRBV13 and J is TRBJ2-7; D is unclear. The CDR3 sequence is 14 residues long. Germline CDR1 PRHDT, CDR2 FYEKMQ (reference sequence). Between the trimmed V and J ends, which lost 3 bases and 1 base, there was a span of 10 bases.

This chain joins TRBV7-2 and TRBJ2-2, with 7 bases identical to TRBD2. CDR3 size: 16 residues. V dropped 4 bases and J dropped 2; count of bases not matched to a gene: 7. In germline, CDR1 is SGHTA, CDR2 FQGNSA. CDR3: CASSSAAGPNTGELFF. The CDR3, as DNA: TGTGCCAGCAGCTCGGCAGCGGGGCCCAACACCGGGGAGCTGTTTTTT. The complete variable domain, with remaining parts taken from reference TRBV7-2 and TRBJ2-2, reads GAGVSQSPSNKVTEKGKDVELRCDPISGHTALYWYRQSLGQGLEFLIYFQGNSAPDKSGLPSDRFSAERTGGSVSTLTIQRTQQEDSAVYLCASSSAAGPNTGELFFGEGSRLTVL.

The V gene is TRBV12-5, the J gene TRBJ2-1, with 8 bases that match TRBD2. Germline V gene data show CDR1 as LGHNT and CDR2 as FRNRAP. V lost 6 bases, J lost 3 bases, and 4 bases stayed unmatched. CDR3 size: 14 residues. The CDR3 protein is CASGPGLGYNEQFF. CDR3 sequence (DNA): TGTGCTAGTGGGCCGGGACTAGGCTACAATGAGCAGTTCTTC.

This chain joins TRBV19 and TRBJ1-1, with 7 nucleotides matching TRBD1. The CDR3 is 15 residues long. Germline V CDR1 and CDR2: LNHDA, SQIVND (reference sequence). V was clipped by 4 bases and J by 1 base; unmatched bases: 6. Here the CDR3 DNA reads TGTGCCAGTAGTACGGGACAGTCGCAGAACACTGAAGCTTTCTTT. This translates into CASSTGQSQNTEAFF.

The genes are TRBV28 and TRBJ1-2; D is perhaps TRBD1 (5 bases). CDR3 size: 12 residues. The germline gives CDR1 MDHEN, CDR2 SYDVKM. V shed 6 bases and J shed 7 bases, with 12 bases lying between them. DNA for the CDR3: TGTGCCAGCAGCGCGGCCGGGGGTGGCTACACCTTC. Translated: CASSAAGGGYTF.

This chain uses TRBV29-1 with TRBJ2-5, with a possible D match to TRBD1 (5 bases). The CDR3 has 12 residues. The V end was cut by 0 bases, the J end by 4 bases, with 6 bases between. The V gene's germline CDR1 is SQVTM and CDR2 ANQGSEA. CDR3 residues: CSVEDRAETQYF. CDR3 DNA sequence: TGCAGCGTTGAAGACAGGGCAGAGACCCAGTACTTC.

The gene calls are TRBV5-4 and TRBJ1-2; 7 bases are a match to TRBD1. Germline values: CDR1 SGHNT, CDR2 YYREEE (reference sequence). The CDR3 is made up of 14 amino acids. The V segment lost 5 bases and the J segment 2 bases; nucleotides outside the gene matches: 6. The CDR3 here is CASRPTGVNYGYTF. The CDR3 DNA sequence: TGTGCCAGCAGGCCCACAGGGGTAAACTATGGCTACACCTTC.

This chain connects TRBV4-2 to TRBJ2-1; the match to TRBD2 covers 7 bases. CDR1 and CDR2 (germline): LGHNA, YNFKEQ. The CDR3 is made up of 17 amino acids. V trimming: 0 bases; J trimming: 6 bases; junction bases outside the gene matches: 11. The CDR3 here is CASSQDGGGGPINEQFF. The CDR3, as DNA: TGTGCCAGCAGCCAAGATGGGGGGGGAGGACCTATCAATGAGCAGTTCTTC.

The chain links TRBV7-9 to TRBJ2-2; 9 bases map to TRBD1. There are 17 residues in the CDR3. Germline V gives CDR1 SEHNR, CDR2 FQNEAQ (reference sequence). V dropped 5 bases and J dropped 3; count of bases not matched to a gene: 10. This chain's CDR3 is CASSRALDRGHTGELFF. The CDR3 DNA is TGTGCCAGCAGCAGAGCCCTGGACAGGGGTCACACCGGGGAGCTGTTTTTT.

The chain couples TRBV7-2 to TRBJ2-7; 8 bases fit TRBD1. The germline V gene has CDR1 SGHTA and CDR2 FQGNSA. V trimming: 5 bases; J trimming: 2 bases; junction bases outside the gene matches: 8. The CDR3 is made up of 15 amino acids. CDR3 in DNA: TGTGCCAGCAGCCAAGTAGGGGACAGGACCTACGAGCAGTACTTC. This codes for CASSQVGDRTYEQYF.

The V and J genes are TRBV2 and TRBJ1-1, with 11 bases matching TRBD1. The CDR3 has 16 amino acids. Germline V CDR1 and CDR2: SNHLY, FYNNEI. After removal of 8 bases from V and 0 bases from J, the junction contained 8 bases not matched to a gene. The CDR3 nucleotides are TGTGCCAGCTCGAAGGGACAGGGGGAATTGAACACTGAAGCTTTCTTT. It yields the protein CASSKGQGELNTEAFF.

The chain is built from TRBV5-5 and TRBJ1-1; perhaps TRBD1 as D (5 bases). The germline V gene encodes CDR1 SGHKS and CDR2 YYEKEE (reference sequence). Trimming stripped 5 bases from V and 11 bases from J, with 10 bases between. CDR3 length equals 10 residues. The CDR3 loop is CASSDRGAFF. The CDR3 DNA is TGTGCCAGCAGTGATCGGGGGGCTTTCTTT.

The rearrangement links TRBV6-7 to TRBJ2-7, with 7 bases fitting TRBD2. TRBV6-7 is reported as an ORF; its role is uncertain. The CDR3 has 17 amino acids. V dropped 2 bases and J dropped 3; count of bases not matched to a gene: 13. CDR3 sequence reads: CASSYRGGDSFGYEQYF. The CDR3 DNA is TGTGCCAGCAGTTACCGGGGAGGGGACTCGTTTGGCTACGAGCAGTACTTC.

The chain couples TRBV28 to TRBJ1-1, with a possible D match to TRBD1 (6 bases). The CDR3 has 14 residues. Trimming pared 5 bases from V and 0 bases from J, leaving 10 bases between. Per germline, CDR1 MDHEN and CDR2 SYDVKM. The chain's CDR3 is CASSDRPMNTEAFF. The DNA for the CDR3 is TGTGCCAGCAGTGACAGGCCCATGAACACTGAAGCTTTCTTT.

This clone was seen just once. This rearrangement joins TRBV7-9 to TRBJ1-1, with 7 bases matching TRBD1. Trimming at V came to 4 bases and at J to 3 bases, leaving 2 bases not matched to a gene. Germline CDR1 SEHNR, CDR2 FQNEAQ (reference sequence). CDR3 size: 13 residues. The CDR3 DNA sequence: TGTGCCAGCAGCTCTCAGGGGGACACTGAAGCTTTCTTT. It translates to CASSSQGDTEAFF.

The V gene is TRBV5-1, the J gene TRBJ2-1, with D tentatively TRBD2 (6 bases). CDR3 size: 16 residues. Germline CDR1 reads SGHRS; CDR2 reads YFSETQ. The ends were cut back, 4 bases at V and 2 bases at J, with 16 bases in the middle. CDR3 sequence: CASSLPRTMAYNEQFF. The DNA for the CDR3 is TGCGCCAGCAGCCTCCCGAGGACTATGGCCTACAATGAGCAGTTCTTC.

V gene TRBV25-1 combines with J gene TRBJ1-5, with D unresolved. The ends were cut back, 5 bases at V and 0 bases at J, with 8 bases in the middle. Germline lookup yields CDR1 MGHDK and CDR2 SYGVNS. The CDR3 is made up of 14 amino acids. Written as DNA, the CDR3 is TGTGCCAGCAGTCTGGCCGTTAGCAATCAGCCCCAGCATTTT. It specifies CASSLAVSNQPQHF.

This clone occurred once. The chain employs TRBV18 and TRBJ2-1; 7 nucleotides align to TRBD2. The CDR3 has 15 residues. CDR1 is KGHSH, CDR2 LQKENI, per germline. The V segment lost 4 bases and the J segment 1 base; nucleotides outside the gene matches: 4. The CDR3 sequence: CASSLLAASYNEQFF. CDR3 DNA: TGTGCCAGCTCACTCCTAGCGGCTTCCTACAATGAGCAGTTCTTC.